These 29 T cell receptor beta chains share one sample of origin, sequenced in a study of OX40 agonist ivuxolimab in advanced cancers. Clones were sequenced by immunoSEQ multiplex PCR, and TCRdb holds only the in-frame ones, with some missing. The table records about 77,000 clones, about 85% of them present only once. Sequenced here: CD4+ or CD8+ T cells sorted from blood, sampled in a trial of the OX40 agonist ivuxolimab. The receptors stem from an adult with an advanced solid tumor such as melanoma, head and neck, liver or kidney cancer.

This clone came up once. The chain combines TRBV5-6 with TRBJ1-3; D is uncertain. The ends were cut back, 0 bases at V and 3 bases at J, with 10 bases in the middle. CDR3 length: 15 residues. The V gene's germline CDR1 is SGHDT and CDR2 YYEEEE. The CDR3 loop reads CASSLGGAFGNTIYF. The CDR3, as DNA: TGTGCCAGCAGCTTGGGGGGAGCGTTTGGAAACACCATATATTTT.

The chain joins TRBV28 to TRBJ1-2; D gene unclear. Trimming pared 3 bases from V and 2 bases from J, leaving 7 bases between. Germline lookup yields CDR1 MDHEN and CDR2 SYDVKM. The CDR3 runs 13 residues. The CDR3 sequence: CASSLAGNYGYTF. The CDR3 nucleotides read TGTGCCAGCAGTTTGGCAGGCAACTATGGCTACACCTTC.

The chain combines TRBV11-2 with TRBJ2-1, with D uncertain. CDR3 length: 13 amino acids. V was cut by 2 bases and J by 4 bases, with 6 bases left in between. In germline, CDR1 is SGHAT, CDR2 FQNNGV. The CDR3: CASSLPIYNEQFF. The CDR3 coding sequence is TGTGCCAGCAGCTTACCCATATACAATGAGCAGTTCTTC.

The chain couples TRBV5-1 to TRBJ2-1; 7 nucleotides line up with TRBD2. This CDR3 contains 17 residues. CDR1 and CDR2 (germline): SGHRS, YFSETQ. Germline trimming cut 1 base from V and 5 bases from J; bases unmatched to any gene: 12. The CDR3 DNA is TGCGCCAGCAGCTTGCGGATTGGGGACTATACTAACAATGAGCAGTTCTTC. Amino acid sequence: CASSLRIGDYTNNEQFF.

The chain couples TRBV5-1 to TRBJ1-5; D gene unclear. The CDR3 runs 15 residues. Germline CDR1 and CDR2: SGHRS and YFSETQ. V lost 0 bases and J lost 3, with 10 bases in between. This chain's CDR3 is CASSLGEQFNQPQHF. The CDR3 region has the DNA TGCGCCAGCAGCTTGGGGGAACAGTTCAATCAGCCCCAGCATTTT.

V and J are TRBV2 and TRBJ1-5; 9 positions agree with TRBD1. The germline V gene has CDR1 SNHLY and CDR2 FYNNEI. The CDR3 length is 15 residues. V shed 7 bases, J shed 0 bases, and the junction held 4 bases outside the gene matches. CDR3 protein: CASTTGGNSNQPQHF. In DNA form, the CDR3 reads TGTGCCAGCACGACAGGGGGGAATAGCAATCAGCCCCAGCATTTT.

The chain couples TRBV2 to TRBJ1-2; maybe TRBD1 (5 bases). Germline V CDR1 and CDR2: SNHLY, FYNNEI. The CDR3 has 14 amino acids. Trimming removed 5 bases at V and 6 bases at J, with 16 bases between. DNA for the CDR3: TGTGCCAGCAGTACCTCCCTAGGGGCAGATGGCTACACCTTC. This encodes CASSTSLGADGYTF.

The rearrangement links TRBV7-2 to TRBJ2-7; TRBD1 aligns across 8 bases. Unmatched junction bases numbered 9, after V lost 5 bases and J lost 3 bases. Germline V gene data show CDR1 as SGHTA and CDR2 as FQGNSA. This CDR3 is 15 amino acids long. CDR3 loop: CASSPRTGLGYEQYF. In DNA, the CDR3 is TGTGCCAGCAGCCCCAGGACAGGGCTGGGCTACGAGCAGTACTTC. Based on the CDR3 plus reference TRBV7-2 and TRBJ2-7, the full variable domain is GAGVSQSPSNKVTEKGKDVELRCDPISGHTALYWYRQSLGQGLEFLIYFQGNSAPDKSGLPSDRFSAERTGGSVSTLTIQRTQQEDSAVYLCASSPRTGLGYEQYFGPGTRLTVT.

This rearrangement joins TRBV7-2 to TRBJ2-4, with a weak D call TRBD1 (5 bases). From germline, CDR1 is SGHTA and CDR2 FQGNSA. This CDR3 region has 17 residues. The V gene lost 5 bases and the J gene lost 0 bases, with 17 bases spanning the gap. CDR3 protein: CASSDRQFTLAKNIQYF. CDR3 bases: TGTGCCAGCAGCGACCGACAGTTTACATTAGCCAAAAACATTCAGTACTTC.

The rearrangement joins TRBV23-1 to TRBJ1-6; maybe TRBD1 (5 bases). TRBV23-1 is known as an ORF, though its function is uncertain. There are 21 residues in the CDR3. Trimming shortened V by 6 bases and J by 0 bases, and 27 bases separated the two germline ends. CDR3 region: CASSPEAGPPKGSSYNSPLHF. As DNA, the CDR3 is TGCGCCAGCAGCCCTGAGGCAGGCCCTCCCAAGGGGTCCTCCTATAATTCACCCCTCCACTTT.

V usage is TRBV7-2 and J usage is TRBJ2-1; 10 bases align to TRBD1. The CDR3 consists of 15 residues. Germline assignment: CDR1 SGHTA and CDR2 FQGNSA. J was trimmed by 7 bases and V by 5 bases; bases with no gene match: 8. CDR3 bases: TGTGCCAGCAGCCCGGGACAGGGGTATCGGAATGAGCAGTTCTTC. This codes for CASSPGQGYRNEQFF.

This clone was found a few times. The CDR3 is CASSLAHMDTGEKLFF. CDR3 nucleotide sequence: TGTGCCAGCAGCTTAGCGCATATGGATACCGGTGAAAAACTGTTTTTT. The chain employs TRBV7-2 and TRBJ1-4; D gene uncertain. Trimming pared 0 bases from V and 7 bases from J, leaving 15 bases between. Germline V gene lookup returns CDR1 SGHTA and CDR2 FQGNSA. This CDR3 comprises 16 residues.

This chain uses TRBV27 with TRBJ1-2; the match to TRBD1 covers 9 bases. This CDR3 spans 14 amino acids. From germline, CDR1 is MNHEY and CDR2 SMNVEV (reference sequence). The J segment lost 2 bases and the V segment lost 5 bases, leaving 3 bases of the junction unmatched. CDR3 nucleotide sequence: TGTGCCAGCAGTCAGACAGGGGGAAACTATGGCTACACCTTC. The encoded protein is CASSQTGGNYGYTF.

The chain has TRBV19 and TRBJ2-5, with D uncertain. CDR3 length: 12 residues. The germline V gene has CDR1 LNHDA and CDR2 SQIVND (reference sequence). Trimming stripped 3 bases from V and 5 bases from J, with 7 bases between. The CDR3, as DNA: TGTGCCAGTAGTATGATCGGTGAGACCCAGTACTTC. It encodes CASSMIGETQYF.

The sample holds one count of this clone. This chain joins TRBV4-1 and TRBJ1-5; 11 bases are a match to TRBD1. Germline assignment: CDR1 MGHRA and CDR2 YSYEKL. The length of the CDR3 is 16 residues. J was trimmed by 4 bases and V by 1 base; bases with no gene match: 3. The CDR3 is CASSQVGTGGNQPQHF. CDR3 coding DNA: TGCGCCAGCAGCCAAGTTGGGACAGGGGGGAATCAGCCCCAGCATTTT.

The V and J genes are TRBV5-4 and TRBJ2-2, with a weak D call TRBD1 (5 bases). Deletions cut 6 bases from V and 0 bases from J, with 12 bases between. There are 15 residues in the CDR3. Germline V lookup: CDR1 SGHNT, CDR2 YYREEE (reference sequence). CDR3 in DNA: TGTGCCAGCACCCTGACAGCTTCGAACACCGGGGAGCTGTTTTTT. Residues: CASTLTASNTGELFF.

The CDR3 region is CASSFGQQQETQYF. The CDR3 DNA sequence: TGTGCCAGCAGCTTTGGGCAGCAACAAGAGACCCAGTACTTC. The chain employs TRBV7-9 and TRBJ2-5; D gene uncertain. Trimming shortened V by 3 bases and J by 2 bases, and 10 bases separated the two germline ends. CDR1 and CDR2 from the germline V gene are SEHNR and FQNEAQ (reference sequence). The CDR3 is 14 residues long.

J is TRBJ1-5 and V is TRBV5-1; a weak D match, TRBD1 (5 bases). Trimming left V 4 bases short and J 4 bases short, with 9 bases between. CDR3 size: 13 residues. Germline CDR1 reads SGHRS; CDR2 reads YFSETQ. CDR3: CASSGDPNQPQHF. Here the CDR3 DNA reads TGCGCCAGCAGCGGGGACCCGAATCAGCCCCAGCATTTT.

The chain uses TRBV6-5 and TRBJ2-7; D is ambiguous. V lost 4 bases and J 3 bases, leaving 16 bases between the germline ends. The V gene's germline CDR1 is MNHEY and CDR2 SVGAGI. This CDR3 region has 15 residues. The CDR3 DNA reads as TGTGCCAGCAGTTCGCTCCGTCCCCTCTACTACGAGCAGTACTTC. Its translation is CASSSLRPLYYEQYF.

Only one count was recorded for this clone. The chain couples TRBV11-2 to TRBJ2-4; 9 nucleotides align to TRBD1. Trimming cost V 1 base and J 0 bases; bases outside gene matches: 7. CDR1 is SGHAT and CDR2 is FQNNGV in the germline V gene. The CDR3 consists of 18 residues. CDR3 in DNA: TGTGCCAGCAGCTTAGTTCCGGGACAGGGCTTAGCCAAAAACATTCAGTACTTC. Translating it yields CASSLVPGQGLAKNIQYF.

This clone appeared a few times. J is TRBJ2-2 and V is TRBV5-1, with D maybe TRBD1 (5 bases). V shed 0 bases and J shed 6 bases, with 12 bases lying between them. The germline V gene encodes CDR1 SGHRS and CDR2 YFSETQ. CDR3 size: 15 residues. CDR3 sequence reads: CASSLDNRSSGELFF. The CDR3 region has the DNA TGCGCCAGCAGCTTGGATAACAGGTCTTCCGGGGAGCTGTTTTTT.

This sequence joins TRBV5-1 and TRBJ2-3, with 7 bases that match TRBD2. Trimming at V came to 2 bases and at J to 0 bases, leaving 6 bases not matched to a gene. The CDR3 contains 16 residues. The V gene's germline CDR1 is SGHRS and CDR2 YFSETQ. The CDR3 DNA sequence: TGCGCCAGCAGCTTCGGGCGGGGGTCTAGCACAGATACGCAGTATTTT. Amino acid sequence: CASSFGRGSSTDTQYF.

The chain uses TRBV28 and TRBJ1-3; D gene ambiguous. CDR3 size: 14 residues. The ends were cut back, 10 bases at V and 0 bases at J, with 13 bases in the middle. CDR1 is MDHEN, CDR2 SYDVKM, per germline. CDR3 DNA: TGTGCCACCGTTGAGGCCTCCTCTGGAAACACCATATATTTT. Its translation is CATVEASSGNTIYF.

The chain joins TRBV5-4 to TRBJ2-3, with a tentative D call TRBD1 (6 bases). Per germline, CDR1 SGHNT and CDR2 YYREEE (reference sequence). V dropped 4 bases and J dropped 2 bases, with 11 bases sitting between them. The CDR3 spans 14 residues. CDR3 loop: CASSIRDNTDTQYF. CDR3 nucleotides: TGTGCCAGCAGCATCCGGGACAACACAGATACGCAGTATTTT.

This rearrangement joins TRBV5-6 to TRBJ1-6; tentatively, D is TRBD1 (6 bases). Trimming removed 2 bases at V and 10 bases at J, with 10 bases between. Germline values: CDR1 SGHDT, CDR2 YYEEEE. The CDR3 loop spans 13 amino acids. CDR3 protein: CASSFAGDSPLHF. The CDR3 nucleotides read TGTGCCAGCAGCTTTGCAGGGGACTCACCCCTCCACTTT.

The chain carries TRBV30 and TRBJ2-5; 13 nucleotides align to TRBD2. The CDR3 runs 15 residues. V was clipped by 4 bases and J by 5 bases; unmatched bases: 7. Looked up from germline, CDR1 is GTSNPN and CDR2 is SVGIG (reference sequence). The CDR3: CAWIGLAGAGETQYF. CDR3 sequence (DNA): TGTGCCTGGATTGGACTAGCGGGAGCCGGGGAGACCCAGTACTTC.

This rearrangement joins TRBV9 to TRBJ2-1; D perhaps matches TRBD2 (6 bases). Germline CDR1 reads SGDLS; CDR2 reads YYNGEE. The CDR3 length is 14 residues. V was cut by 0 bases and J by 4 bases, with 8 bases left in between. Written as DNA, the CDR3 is TGTGCCAGCAGCGTAGAGGGAGGATACAATGAGCAGTTCTTC. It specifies CASSVEGGYNEQFF.

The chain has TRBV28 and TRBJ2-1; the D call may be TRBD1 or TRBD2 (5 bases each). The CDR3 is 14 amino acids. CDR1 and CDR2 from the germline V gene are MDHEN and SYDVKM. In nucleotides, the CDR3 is TGTATGACTAAGGGGTTTAGCTCCTACAATGAGCAGTTCTTC. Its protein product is CMTKGFSSYNEQFF.

CDR3 sequence (DNA): TGTGCCAGTAACACGGGGACAGGGGTTAGCAATCAGCCCCAGCATTTT. Encoded protein: CASNTGTGVSNQPQHF. The chain couples TRBV19 to TRBJ1-5; 10 bases are shared with TRBD1. Germline V CDR1 and CDR2: LNHDA, SQIVND (reference sequence). Unmatched junction bases numbered 6, after V lost 7 bases and J lost 0 bases. The CDR3 contains 16 residues.